This TCR beta chain was captured by sequencing in a study of T-cell reconstitution after alpha-beta-depleted transplantation in children. Preparation of the TCRbeta library was carried out with unique molecular identifiers. One entry per CDR3 protein results from TCRdb running MiXCR on the PCR reads. The repertoire consists of 610,000 or so distinct CDR3 sequences, with over 20% occurring once and the leading ten covering 35% to 40%. Germline loops: CDR1 MNHEY, CDR2 SVGAGI. Losses at the gene ends were 5 bases for V and 6 bases for J; bases not matched to a gene: 10. The CDR3 is made up of 15 amino acids.

This chain links TRBV6-5 with TRBJ1-5; 7 nucleotides agree with TRBD1. Specimen: PBMCs, collected before TCRalphabeta/CD19-depleted stem cell transplant. The receptor was isolated from a boy under three years old with Wiskott-Aldrich syndrome, due to receive a stem cell transplant. Here the CDR3 DNA reads TGTGCCAGCAGTCTCGACAGGGAGAGGTCTCAGCCCCAGCATTTT. Its protein is CASSLDRERSQPQHF.